The T cell receptor (beta chain) under discussion was sequenced for a study of shared clonotypes between healthy human individuals (dated by TCRdb to the early 2020s). Notes on the research overall: A few men and two women, aged 18 to 49 years, made up the cohort. For each donor, three plates each were used for CD4 naive and CD4 memory, two plates were used for CD8 naive, and one plate was used for CD8 memory. To estimate repertoire size and how much clonotypes are shared between individuals, the study performed deep sequencing of blood TCR repertoires from a few healthy adults. Different laboratories and diverse techniques were used to prepare libraries and sequence TCR repertoires, to increase sequencing depth and limit assay-specific biases. Between about 0.8 and 9 billion PBMCs per donor were obtained by leukapheresis.

The donors were healthy, HIV-negative adults who had no recently reported acute infections or vaccinations. Only Caucasian adults living in Nashville, Tennessee, USA were represented among the donors. Magnetic negative selection was used to enrich CD4+ T cells, after which naive cells were positively selected on CD45RA and the negative fraction became the memory subset. After blood collection by leukapheresis, PBMCs were isolated using Ficoll-Histopaque density gradient centrifugation and then cryopreserved in the vapor phase of liquid nitrogen. Analytical flow cytometry was used to check the purity and quantity of every magnetically sorted T cell population. From each sorted fraction, genomic DNA was isolated and quantified by UV absorbance on a Nanodrop 2000c. TCR CDR3 regions were amplified from genomic DNA by multiplex PCR using the deep immunoSEQ assay. Genomic DNA extracted from each cell subset was distributed evenly over all wells of several immunoSEQ 96-well plates, and each plate served as one replicate. For sorted subsets, each replicate PCR was loaded with around 220 ng genomic DNA, equivalent to about 30,000 T cell genomes. Purified libraries were quantified with a Qubit 3.0 fluorometer, sized on a Bioanalyzer 2100, and re-quantified with the KAPA Library Quantification kit. A separate single-read 150-cycle Illumina NextSeq 550 flow cell was used to sequence each immunoSEQ 96-well plate. As for the original processing: Because the immunoSEQ output held only junctional sequences and lacked quality scores, the filtering could not match the filtering applied to full-length reads. To assign V/J genes and CDR3, sequences were annotated using PyIR, a Python wrapper for IgBLAST v1.9, with IMGT germline references. Reads with weak V/J assignments (E-value above 1e-6), missing CDR3, stop codons, out-of-frame junctions, or ambiguous translated residues were removed. V3J clonotypes were defined by identical inferred V gene, J gene, and CDR3 amino acid sequence. Percentage overlap between repertoires was calculated by dividing the number of shared unique clonotypes by the size of the smaller repertoire. Three approaches were used to assess repertoire richness: RTK rarefaction, the Chao1 estimator, and Recon v2.1 estimates of unobserved clonotypes. Generation probabilities for all TCRbeta clonotypes obtained by the gDNA method from a handful of donors were computed using OLGA. What TCRdb holds here is the immuneACCESS table cut down to in-frame rearrangements. Part of the clones is not present; checked against another copy, under half of the missing clones reflect an unresolved V gene, and the others are unexplained. The DNA was the basis for D and trimming; V, J and clone size are from that table. The sample includes about 1.1 million clones, with about 80% observed a single time. Jointly, the top ten make up 0.89% of the sample.

Findings and caveats that apply to the study as a whole: Rarefaction of sorted-subset datasets indicated incomplete sequencing despite the large sequencing depth. Across a handful of donors, approximately 5% of naive CD4, roughly 3.4% of naive CD8, approximately 2.5% of memory CD4, and around 0.4% of memory CD8 clonotypes were shared. Sampling was restricted to blood, and TCR repertoires in tissue are likely to differ from TCR repertoires in blood. Compared with non-shared clonotypes, the clonotypes found in all four sorted-subset donors had higher generation probabilities. Larger estimated clonotype richness was generally found for naive subsets than for memory subsets. Based on pairwise subsampling, the degree of clonotype sharing among donors was expected to be affected by sequencing depth. Because the study included a small number of donors, the genetic and exposure-history diversity represented was limited.

With regard to this clone: Its antigen is currently not known. Per-nucleotide qualities are absent, and no much larger clonotype sits a single base away.

V and J are trimmed by 0 bases and 3 bases, and the gene matches miss 4 bases of the junction. Based on the germline V gene, the CDR1 and CDR2 sequences are MNHEY and SVGAGI. The CDR3, from cysteine to phenylalanine, totals 15 residues. Only the CDR3 DNA stays, 45 bases, in frame from base 1. The chain is made from TRBV6-5 and TRBJ2-7, and 8 junctional nucleotides match TRBD1. Sequences were obtained from memory CD4+ T cells from PBMCs. The sample's cell subset or site label, decoded: CD45RA-negative fraction. This sequence was found in a man in his late teens or twenties in good health. Some clones in this sample may be carry-over from other donors' samples. The DNA reads as follows: TGTGCCAGCAGTTACTCGAGGGACAGGAGCTACGAGCAGTACTTC. The encoded protein is CASSYSRDRSYEQYF.